This T cell receptor beta chain was observed in a study of shared clonotypes between healthy human individuals. A word on this clone: What it binds is not known.

The germline gives CDR1 MGHDK, CDR2 SYGVNS. J gave up 6 bases and V 3 bases, and 7 bases lay outside the gene matches. This CDR3 is 14 amino acids long. Overall study results and limits: Naive CD4 clonotypes overlapped across a handful of donors at about 5%.

The authors ran the assay at deep level. Using immunoSEQ multiplex PCR, the repertoire was profiled, and TCRdb retains in-frame clones only, with some absent. This table has about 1 million clones, 75% to 85% appearing once. The genes are TRBV25-1 and TRBJ1-1; 7 bases match TRBD1. The sequenced sample was memory CD4+ T cells from PBMCs. Sample subset: CD45RA-negative fraction. The receptor's source is a man younger than 30 in good health. Some clones in this sample may be carry-over from other donors' samples. CDR3 residues: CASSERTGVSEAFF. DNA of the CDR3: TGTGCCAGCAGTGAGCGAACAGGGGTCTCTGAAGCTTTCTTT.